The 17 T cell receptor beta chains reported below all come from one sample, sequenced in a study of tumor and adjacent non-tumor tissue in lung cancer. This sample's RNA came from whole unsorted tissue. The library came from three nested PCR rounds adapted from ARM-PCR protocols. TCRdb re-analysed the multiplex PCR reads in MiXCR, keeping a single row per CDR3 protein. This table has approximately 150,000 distinct CDR3 sequences, around 60% appearing once. The source material was lung tumor tissue. Source of these receptors: a man aged 55 to 70 with small cell lung cancer.

Remarks on this clonotype: The CDR3 does not end in the conserved phenylalanine or tryptophan, so this is likely a read error. The J gene is TRBJ2-1, the V gene TRBV20-1; 7 positions agree with TRBD2. This CDR3 is built from 15 residues. The germline gives CDR1 DFQATT, CDR2 SNEGSKA (reference sequence). This chain's CDR3 is CSARRSGPSYNEQFS. As DNA, the CDR3 is TGCAGTGCTAGACGTAGCGGGCCTTCCTACAATGAACAGTTCTCC.

Regarding this clonotype: One end of the junction is discordant with germline, which a read error may explain. The chain is built from TRBV5-6 and TRBJ2-3, with 12 bases identical to TRBD1. Germline lookup yields CDR1 SGHDT and CDR2 YYEEEE. This CDR3 has 17 amino acids. CDR3 in amino acids: CVSRPRIGTGGPDTQYF. CDR3 sequence (DNA): TGTGTCAGCAGGCCCCGGATCGGGACAGGGGGCCCAGATACGCAGTATTTT. Full variable domain (remainder filled in from reference TRBV5-6 and TRBJ2-3): DAGVTQSPTHLIKTRGQQVTLRCSPKSGHDTVSWYQQALGQGPQFIFQYYEEEERQRGNFPDRFSGHQFPNYSSELNVNALLLGDSALYLCVSRPRIGTGGPDTQYFGPGTRLTVL.

Concerning this clonotype itself: A single base separates this from a much larger clone, so it may be a read error. The chain recombines TRBV6-6 with TRBJ2-7, with 7 bases lining up with TRBD1. Germline V lookup: CDR1 MNHNY, CDR2 SVGAGI (reference sequence). The CDR3 extends over 13 amino acids. CDR3 amino acids: CASSRQGPYEKYF. In DNA, the CDR3 is TGTGCCAGCAGCAGACAGGGCCCCTACGAGAAGTACTTC.

This clonotype was counted only a few times. A much larger clone lies a single base off, so this may be a read error. The chain couples TRBV5-4 to TRBJ2-7; a possible D gene is TRBD1 (6 bases). The CDR3 is 11 residues long. CDR1 and CDR2 from the germline V gene are SGHNT and YYREEE (reference sequence). CDR3 loop: CANSLRGEQYF. CDR3 coding DNA: TGTGCCAACAGCTTGAGGGGGGAGCAGTACTTC.

Of note for this clonotype: It may be a read error: a sequence one base away is much more abundant. The chain employs TRBV5-1 and TRBJ1-1, with D unclear. V lost 2 bases to trimming and J lost 3 bases, with 11 bases between them. CDR1 and CDR2 from the germline V gene are SGHRS and YFSETQ. This CDR3 has 14 amino acids. DNA of the CDR3: TGCGCCAGCAGCTTCACCGACGCATACACTGAAGCTTTCTTT. It codes for CASSFTDAYTEAFF.

This chain links TRBV20-1 with TRBJ2-3, with TRBD2 matching 13 bases. Germline V CDR1 and CDR2: DFQATT, SNEGSKA (reference sequence). V gave up 5 bases and J gave up 9 bases; unmatched junction bases: 8. This CDR3 contains 14 residues. CDR3 in DNA: TGCAGTGCTCCGACTAGCGGGGGGAGAGAAACGCAGTATTTT. This gives the protein CSAPTSGGRETQYF.

This clonotype was recorded at least ten times. The chain joins TRBV5-5 to TRBJ2-7; D is unclear. This CDR3 is built from 15 residues. CDR1 and CDR2 (germline): SGHKS, YYEKEE (reference sequence). Trimming left V 1 base short and J 2 bases short, with 13 bases between. The CDR3 region has the DNA TGTGCCAGCAGCTTGACAACACTAAAAACCTACGAGCAGTACTTC. It encodes CASSLTTLKTYEQYF. Combining the CDR3 with reference TRBV5-5 and TRBJ2-7 gives the whole variable domain DAGVTQSPTHLIKTRGQQVTLRCSPISGHKSVSWYQQVLGQGPQFIFQYYEKEERGRGNFPDRFSARQFPNYSSELNVNALLLGDSALYLCASSLTTLKTYEQYFGPGTRLTVT.

About this clonotype: At one boundary the junction diverges from the germline segment, which might be a read error. This chain joins TRBV11-3 and TRBJ2-2; D perhaps matches TRBD2 (5 bases). CDR3 size: 16 residues. Germline V CDR1 and CDR2: SGHNT, YENEEA. Here the CDR3 DNA reads TGTGCCGGCAGCCCTAGCCTATTTAGTGGCACCGGGGAGCTGTTTTTT. Protein sequence: CAGSPSLFSGTGELFF. The variable domain in full, with the rest retrieved from reference TRBV11-3 and TRBJ2-2, is EAGVVQSPRYKIIEKKQPVAFWCNPISGHNTLYWYLQNLGQGPELLIRYENEEAVDDSQLPKDRFSAERLKGVDSTLKIQPAELGDSAVYLCAGSPSLFSGTGELFFGEGSRLTVL.

In regard to this clonotype: Given a much more abundant clone one base away, this may be a read error. This chain uses TRBV7-9 with TRBJ1-1; 12 bases line up with TRBD1. Germline V gene sequence: CDR1 SEHNR, CDR2 FQNEAQ (reference sequence). The CDR3 is made up of 14 amino acids. CDR3 in amino acids: CASSRDRGRTDAFF. The CDR3 region has the DNA TGTGCCAGCAGCCGGGACAGGGGGCGGACTGACGCTTTCTTT.

This clonotype appeared many times. V is TRBV6-1 and J is TRBJ2-5; D is unclear. The CDR3 extends over 13 amino acids. V lost 4 bases and J 5 bases, leaving 11 bases between the germline ends. In germline, CDR1 is MNHNS, CDR2 SASEGT. The chain's CDR3 is CASSGAQRETQYF. In DNA form, the CDR3 reads TGTGCCAGCAGTGGTGCCCAGAGGGAGACCCAGTACTTC.

This clonotype has only a few counts. The rearrangement links TRBV5-1 to TRBJ2-5, with 11 positions matching TRBD2. J gave up 4 bases and V 0 bases, and 5 bases lay outside the gene matches. Germline V gives CDR1 SGHRS, CDR2 YFSETQ. The CDR3 is 16 residues long. CDR3 amino acids: CASSLGDTSGGETQYF. CDR3 sequence (DNA): TGCGCCAGCAGCTTGGGGGACACTAGCGGGGGAGAGACCCAGTACTTC.

This sequence joins TRBV11-3 and TRBJ2-1; D not certain. In germline, CDR1 is SGHNT, CDR2 YENEEA. Trimming removed 2 bases from V and 5 bases from J, with 13 bases in between. This CDR3 contains 15 residues. CDR3 sequence: CASSLYHEWHNEQFF. The CDR3 DNA follows: TGTGCCAGCAGCTTATACCACGAGTGGCACAATGAGCAGTTCTTC.

On this clonotype: Its ends do not fully match the called genes, so a read error is possible. This chain links TRBV6-2 or TRBV6-3 with TRBJ2-1; TRBD2 agrees at 11 bases. The CDR3 contains 16 residues. The germline CDR1 and CDR2 sequences are MNHEY and SVGEGT. CDR3 protein: CATSSGLADHYNVQFF. DNA of the CDR3: TGTGCCACCAGCTCGGGACTAGCGGACCACTACAATGTGCAGTTCTTC.

The chain uses TRBV20-1 and TRBJ2-7; 7 nucleotides match TRBD2. Matching the DNA end better, TRBJ2-1 makes the J call doubtful. The CDR3 runs to 14 residues. Germline V CDR1 and CDR2: DFQATT, SNEGSKA (reference sequence). The CDR3 region is CSARDIGRPYEQFF. DNA for the CDR3: TGCAGTGCTAGAGATATCGGGAGGCCCTACGAGCAGTTCTTC.

Worth noting for this clonotype: At one end, the junction sequence differs from germline, possibly due to a read error. The J gene is TRBJ2-6, the V gene TRBV10-2; 12 positions agree with TRBD2. The CDR3 consists of 20 residues. Germline CDR1 WSHSY, CDR2 SAAADI. In DNA form, the CDR3 reads TGCTCCAGCAGTGACAGGACTAGCGGGAAACTCCCCTCTGGGGCCAACGTCCTGACTTTC. It translates to CSSSDRTSGKLPSGANVLTF.

With respect to this clonotype: At one boundary the junction diverges from the germline segment, which might be a read error. The genes are TRBV4-1 and TRBJ1-1; D gene unclear. CDR1 and CDR2 (germline): MGHRA, YSYEKL. This CDR3 is 13 amino acids long. The CDR3 DNA reads as TGCGCCAGAAGCCAAGATAACTCTCTCCGGGCTTTCTTT. Protein product: CARSQDNSLRAFF.

The chain employs TRBV20-1 and TRBJ2-5; 7 bases line up with TRBD1. Trimming cost V 6 bases and J 10 bases; bases outside gene matches: 23. Germline assignment: CDR1 DFQATT and CDR2 SNEGSKA (reference sequence). CDR3 length: 16 residues. CDR3 residues: CSAPESDRPLYGVQYF. The DNA for the CDR3 is TGCAGTGCCCCGGAATCGGACAGGCCCCTTTATGGGGTCCAGTACTTC.